Sequencing of this T cell receptor beta chain was carried out in a study of cytomegalovirus exposure and HLA in healthy donors. Study-wide findings and caveats: 150 to 200 TCR beta chains were listed as cytomegalovirus-associated.

This clone has just a few counts. Its matching antigen is unknown. CDR3 length: 15 amino acids. CDR1 and CDR2 (germline): SGDLS, YYNGEE. V was clipped by 0 bases and J by 6 bases; unmatched bases: 7. PCR involved 60 Vbeta and 13 Jbeta primers. Generated by immunoSEQ multiplex PCR, the TCRdb table keeps only in-frame clones and is missing some. The sample comprises roughly 120,000 clones, 80% of which are singletons, and 3% to 4% rests with the top ten. The sequence was obtained from a male donor in good health and CMV-seronegative. The chain recombines TRBV9 with TRBJ2-3; TRBD2 matches 7 bases. The sequencing sample was made of PBMCs. The CDR3 reads CASSVEGTTDDTQYF. In DNA form, the CDR3 reads TGTGCCAGCAGCGTAGAGGGGACTACGGATGATACGCAGTATTTT. Full variable domain (rest looked up from reference TRBV9 and TRBJ2-3): DSGVTQTPKHLITATGQRVTLRCSPRSGDLSVYWYQQSLDQGLQFLIQYYNGEERAKGNILERFSAQQFPDLHSELNLSSLELGDSALYFCASSVEGTTDDTQYFGPGTRLTVL.